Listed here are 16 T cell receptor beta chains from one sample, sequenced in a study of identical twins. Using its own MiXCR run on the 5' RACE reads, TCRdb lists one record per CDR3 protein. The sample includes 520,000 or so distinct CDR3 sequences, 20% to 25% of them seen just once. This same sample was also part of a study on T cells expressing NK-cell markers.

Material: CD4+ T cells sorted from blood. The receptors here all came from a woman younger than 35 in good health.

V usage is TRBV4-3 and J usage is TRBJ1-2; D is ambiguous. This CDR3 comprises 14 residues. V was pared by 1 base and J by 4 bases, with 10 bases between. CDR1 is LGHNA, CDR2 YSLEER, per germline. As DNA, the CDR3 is TGCGCCAGCAGCCAAGGAGGGTCAGGCTATGGCTACACCTTC. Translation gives CASSQGGSGYGYTF.

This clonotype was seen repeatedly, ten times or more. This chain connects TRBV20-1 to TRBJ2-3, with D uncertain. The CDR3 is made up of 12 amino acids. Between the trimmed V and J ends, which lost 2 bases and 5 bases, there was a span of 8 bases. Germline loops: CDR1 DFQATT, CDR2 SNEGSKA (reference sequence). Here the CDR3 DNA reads TGCAGTGCTAGACTGGTGAGAGATACGCAGTATTTT. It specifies CSARLVRDTQYF.

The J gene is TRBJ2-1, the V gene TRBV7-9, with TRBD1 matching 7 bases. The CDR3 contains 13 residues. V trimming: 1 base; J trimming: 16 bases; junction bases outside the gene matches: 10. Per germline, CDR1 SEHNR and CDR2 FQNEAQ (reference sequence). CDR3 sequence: CASSLGTGAPAFF. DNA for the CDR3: TGTGCCAGCAGCTTAGGTACAGGGGCCCCAGCCTTCTTC. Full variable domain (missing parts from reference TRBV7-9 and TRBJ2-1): DTGVSQNPRHKITKRGQNVTFRCDPISEHNRLYWYRQTLGQGPEFLTYFQNEAQLEKSRLLSDRFSAERPKGSFSTLEIQRTEQGDSAMYLCASSLGTGAPAFFGPGTRLTVL.

CDR3 loop: CASSVGAGTLYEQYF. The CDR3 nucleotides are TGTGCCAGCAGCGTAGGGGCGGGTACGCTCTACGAGCAGTACTTC. The chain couples TRBV9 to TRBJ2-7, with a weak D call TRBD2 (5 bases). Between the trimmed V and J ends, which lost 0 bases and 3 bases, there was a span of 13 bases. Germline V gives CDR1 SGDLS, CDR2 YYNGEE. The CDR3 consists of 15 residues. The whole variable domain, remainder taken from reference TRBV9 and TRBJ2-7, is DSGVTQTPKHLITATGQRVTLRCSPRSGDLSVYWYQQSLDQGLQFLIQYYNGEERAKGNILERFSAQQFPDLHSELNLSSLELGDSALYFCASSVGAGTLYEQYFGPGTRLTVT.

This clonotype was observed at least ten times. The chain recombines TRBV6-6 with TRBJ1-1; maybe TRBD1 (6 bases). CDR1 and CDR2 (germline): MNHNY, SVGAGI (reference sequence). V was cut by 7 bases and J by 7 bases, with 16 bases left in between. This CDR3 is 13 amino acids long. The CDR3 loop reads CASKGGTGLEAFF. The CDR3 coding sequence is TGTGCCAGCAAGGGGGGAACCGGTCTTGAAGCTTTCTTT.

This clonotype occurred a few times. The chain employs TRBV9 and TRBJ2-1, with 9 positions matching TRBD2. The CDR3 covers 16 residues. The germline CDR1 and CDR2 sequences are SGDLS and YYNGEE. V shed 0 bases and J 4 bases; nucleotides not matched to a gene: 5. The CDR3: CASSVAGSGGYNEQFF. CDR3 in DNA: TGTGCCAGCAGCGTAGCTGGAAGCGGGGGGTACAATGAGCAGTTCTTC.

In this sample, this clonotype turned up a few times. The CDR3 DNA reads as TGCAGCGTCGGCAGAACAGGGGCTAGCACAGATACGCAGTATTTT. It yields the protein CSVGRTGASTDTQYF. The J gene is TRBJ2-3, the V gene TRBV29-1, with 7 bases that match TRBD1. Germline loops: CDR1 SQVTM, CDR2 ANQGSEA. The CDR3 has 15 amino acids. The V and J ends lost 6 bases and 0 bases, in that order; junction bases with no gene match: 9.

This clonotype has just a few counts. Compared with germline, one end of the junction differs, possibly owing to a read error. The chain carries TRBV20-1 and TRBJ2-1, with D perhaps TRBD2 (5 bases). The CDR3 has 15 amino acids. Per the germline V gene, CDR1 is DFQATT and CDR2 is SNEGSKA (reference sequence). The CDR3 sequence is CSAREADYSYNEQFF. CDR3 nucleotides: TGCAGTGCCAGAGAAGCGGATTATTCCTACAATGAGCAGTTCTTC.

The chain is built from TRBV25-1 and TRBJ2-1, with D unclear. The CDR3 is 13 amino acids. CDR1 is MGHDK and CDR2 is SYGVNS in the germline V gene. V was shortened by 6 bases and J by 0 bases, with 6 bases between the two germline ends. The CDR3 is CASRPSSYNEQFF. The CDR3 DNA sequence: TGTGCCAGCAGGCCCAGCTCCTACAATGAGCAGTTCTTC.

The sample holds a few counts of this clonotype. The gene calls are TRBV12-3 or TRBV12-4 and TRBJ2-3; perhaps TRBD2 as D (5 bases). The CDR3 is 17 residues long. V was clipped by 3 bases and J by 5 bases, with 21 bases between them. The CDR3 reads CASSFFRVASGGDTQYF. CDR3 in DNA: TGTGCCAGCAGTTTTTTTCGAGTAGCGAGCGGAGGAGATACGCAGTATTTT.

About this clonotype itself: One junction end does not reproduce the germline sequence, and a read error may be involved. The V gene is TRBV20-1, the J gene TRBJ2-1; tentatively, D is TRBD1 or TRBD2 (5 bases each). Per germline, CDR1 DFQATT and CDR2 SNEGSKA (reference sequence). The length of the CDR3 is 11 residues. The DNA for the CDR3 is TGCAGTGCTAGAGAAGGGACGCGGGCGGTCTTC. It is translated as CSAREGTRAVF.

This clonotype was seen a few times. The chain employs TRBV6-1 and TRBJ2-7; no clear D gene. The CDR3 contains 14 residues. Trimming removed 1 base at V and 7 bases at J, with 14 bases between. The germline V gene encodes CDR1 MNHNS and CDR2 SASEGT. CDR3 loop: CASSEGAGVREQYF. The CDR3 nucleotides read TGTGCCAGCAGTGAAGGGGCAGGAGTGAGAGAGCAGTACTTC.

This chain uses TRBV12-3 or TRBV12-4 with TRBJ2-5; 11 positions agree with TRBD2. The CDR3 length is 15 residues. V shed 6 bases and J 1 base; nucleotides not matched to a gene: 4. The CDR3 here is CASRQLAGAQETQYF. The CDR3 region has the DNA TGTGCCAGCAGGCAACTAGCGGGGGCCCAAGAGACCCAGTACTTC.

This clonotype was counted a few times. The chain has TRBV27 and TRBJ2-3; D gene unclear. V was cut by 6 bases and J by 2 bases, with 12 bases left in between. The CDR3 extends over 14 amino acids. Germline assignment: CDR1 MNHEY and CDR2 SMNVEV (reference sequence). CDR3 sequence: CASSWSGFTDTQYF. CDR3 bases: TGTGCCAGCAGCTGGTCCGGATTCACAGATACGCAGTATTTT.

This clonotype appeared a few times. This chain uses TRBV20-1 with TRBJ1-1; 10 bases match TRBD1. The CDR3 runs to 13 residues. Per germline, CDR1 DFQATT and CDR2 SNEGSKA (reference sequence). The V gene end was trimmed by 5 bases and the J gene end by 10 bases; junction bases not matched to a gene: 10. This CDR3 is CSAPTGTGDRAFF. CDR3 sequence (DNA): TGCAGTGCTCCCACCGGGACAGGGGATCGAGCTTTCTTT.

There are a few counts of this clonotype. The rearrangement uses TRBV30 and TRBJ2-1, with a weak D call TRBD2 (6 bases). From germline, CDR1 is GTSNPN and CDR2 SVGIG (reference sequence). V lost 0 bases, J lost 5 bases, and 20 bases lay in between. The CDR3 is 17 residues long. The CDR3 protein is CAWSVWIGGDLNNEQFF. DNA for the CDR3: TGTGCCTGGAGTGTGTGGATCGGGGGAGATTTAAACAATGAGCAGTTCTTC.